The 15 T cell receptor beta chains given below trace back to one sample, sequenced in a study of blood T cells in healthy people across ages. Alongside a J-beta primer mix, a sample-barcoded 5' primer served in a second PCR lasting roughly 7 to 12 cycles. One entry per CDR3 protein results from TCRdb running MiXCR on the 5' RACE reads. This sample has about 640,000 distinct CDR3 sequences, with approximately 30% found just once. Sequencing was carried out using blood. These receptors came from a woman older than 75 in good health.

The chain links TRBV12-3 or TRBV12-4 to TRBJ2-3, with 8 nucleotides matching TRBD1. The CDR3 contains 16 residues. Trimming cost V 5 bases and J 15 bases; bases outside gene matches: 22. This CDR3 is CASSSQTGVSTDVEYF. CDR3 in DNA: TGTGCCAGCAGTAGCCAGACAGGGGTAAGCACAGATGTGGAATATTTT.

There are a few counts of this clonotype. A much more abundant neighbour one base away suggests this may be a read error. The V call is TRBV29-1, the J call TRBJ2-5, with 7 bases aligning to TRBD2. From germline, CDR1 is SQVTM and CDR2 ANQGSEA. The CDR3 runs to 14 residues. V lost 3 bases, J lost 2 bases, and 6 bases stayed unmatched. CDR3 DNA sequence: TGCAGCGTTGATATGAGCGGGGCACAAGAGACCCAGTACTTC. Its translation is CSVDMSGAQETQYF.

Notes on this clonotype: A much bigger clone sits one base away, suggesting this may be a read error. J is TRBJ2-7 and V is TRBV21-1; TRBD1, the table's D call, lacks a check against the DNA. TRBV21-1 is deemed a pseudogene. The length of the CDR3 is 17 residues. The CDR3 coding sequence is TGTGCCAGCAGCAAAGGGAGACAGAGGGAGCTAGGCTACGAGCAGTACTTC. It translates to CASSKGRQRELGYEQYF.

The sample holds many counts of this clonotype. The DNA for the CDR3 is TGTGCCAGCAGTTACCAAGCACAGGCCCACGAGCAGTACTTC. Its translation is CASSYQAQAHEQYF. V usage is TRBV6-5 and J usage is TRBJ2-7; D perhaps matches TRBD1 (5 bases). The CDR3 length is 14 residues. Trimming cost V 2 bases and J 5 bases, with 13 bases left between them. Looked up from germline, CDR1 is MNHEY and CDR2 is SVGAGI.

This clonotype was observed a handful of times. The gene calls are TRBV6-5 and TRBJ1-2; D ambiguous. CDR3 length: 13 residues. Trimming removed 6 bases from V and 7 bases from J, with 15 bases in between. CDR1 and CDR2 from the germline V gene are MNHEY and SVGAGI. CDR3: CASRGPATFGYTF. CDR3 DNA sequence: TGTGCCAGCAGGGGCCCCGCAACTTTTGGCTACACCTTC.

This clonotype was counted a few times. The rearrangement joins TRBV5-6 to TRBJ2-2, with D possibly TRBD1 on 6 matching bases. The germline V and J ends were trimmed by 3 bases and 7 bases, with 10 bases remaining between them. Germline V lookup: CDR1 SGHDT, CDR2 YYEEEE. The CDR3 loop spans 13 amino acids. The CDR3 spells CASSSGTIGELFF. The CDR3 nucleotides read TGTGCCAGCAGCTCCGGGACAATCGGGGAGCTGTTTTTT.

This clonotype was picked up one time. The chain links TRBV20-1 to TRBJ2-3; 8 bases match TRBD2. This CDR3 is built from 15 residues. Germline CDR1 is DFQATT and CDR2 is SNEGSKA (reference sequence). V shed 7 bases and J 0 bases; nucleotides not matched to a gene: 9. DNA for the CDR3: TGCAGTGTTCAGCGGGGGAGCCCTAGCACAGATACGCAGTATTTT. Translation: CSVQRGSPSTDTQYF.

In its sample, this clonotype was seen many times. The genes are TRBV6-5 and TRBJ2-7; TRBD2 matches 9 bases. With 2 bases clipped from V and 5 bases from J, the junction kept 7 bases outside the gene matches. This CDR3 has 15 residues. Germline V gene data show CDR1 as MNHEY and CDR2 as SVGAGI. The CDR3 DNA follows: TGTGCCAGCAGTTACGGGGCGGGGGGGCTAGACGAGCAGTACTTC. Translated: CASSYGAGGLDEQYF.

This chain links TRBV24-1 with TRBJ2-1; D is unclear. V was cut by 6 bases and J by 4 bases, with 6 bases left in between. The length of the CDR3 is 12 residues. CDR1 is KGHDR and CDR2 is SFDVKD in the germline V gene. DNA of the CDR3: TGTGCCACCAGTCGCAGTTACAATGAGCAGTTCTTC. Translating it yields CATSRSYNEQFF.

This chain uses TRBV27 with TRBJ2-7, with 12 bases aligning to TRBD2. CDR1 MNHEY and CDR2 SMNVEV come from the germline V gene (reference sequence). V was clipped by 9 bases and J by 10 bases; unmatched bases: 13. The CDR3 has 14 amino acids. CDR3 bases: TGTGCCAGTAAGACTAGCGGGGGACCCTGTGCCCAGTACTTC. Translated, it gives CASKTSGGPCAQYF.

This clonotype was detected many times. The genes are TRBV27 and TRBJ2-5, with D possibly called TRBD1 or TRBD2 (5 bases each). Trimming removed 2 bases from V and 3 bases from J, with 13 bases in between. Germline CDR1 MNHEY, CDR2 SMNVEV (reference sequence). The CDR3 runs 15 residues. As DNA, the CDR3 is TGTGCCAGCAGTTTAAGGGGTCGGGGAGAAGAGACCCAGTACTTC. Its protein product is CASSLRGRGEETQYF.

This clonotype was counted ten times or more. V usage is TRBV5-1 and J usage is TRBJ2-1; 10 bases are shared with TRBD2. V was pared by 4 bases and J by 8 bases, with 12 bases of the junction left unmatched. The CDR3 is 16 amino acids. Germline V lookup: CDR1 SGHRS, CDR2 YFSETQ. The CDR3 nucleotides read TGCGCCAGCAGCCCGCTAAAGCGGGGGGGCATAGATGAGCAGTTCTTC. It translates to CASSPLKRGGIDEQFF.

This clonotype was counted many times. V is TRBV24-1 and J is TRBJ2-7, with D unclear. Trimming removed 3 bases from V and 0 bases from J, with 11 bases in between. Per germline, CDR1 KGHDR and CDR2 SFDVKD. The CDR3 runs 15 residues. The DNA of the CDR3 is TGTGCCACCAGTGATGCGGTGGGCAGCTCCTACGAGCAGTACTTC. This sequence encodes CATSDAVGSSYEQYF.

About this clonotype: Compared with germline, one end of the junction differs, possibly owing to a read error. The genes are TRBV9 and TRBJ1-2, with 8 positions matching TRBD1. The CDR3 consists of 14 residues. Germline V gives CDR1 SGDLS, CDR2 YYNGEE. CDR3 loop: CASSVTGDPYGCTF. The CDR3 bases are TGTGCCAGCAGCGTGACAGGGGACCCCTATGGCTGCACCTTC.

This clonotype was found a few times. CDR3 region: CASSYRTLAGGYNEQYF. The CDR3 nucleotides read TGTGCCAGCAGTTACCGTACTCTAGCGGGGGGCTACAATGAGCAGTACTTC. The V call is TRBV6-2 or TRBV6-3, the J call TRBJ2-1; 11 bases are shared with TRBD2. The last part of the DNA fits TRBJ2-7 better; the J call may be wrong. The CDR3 has 17 residues. CDR1 MNHEY and CDR2 SVGEGT come from the germline V gene.